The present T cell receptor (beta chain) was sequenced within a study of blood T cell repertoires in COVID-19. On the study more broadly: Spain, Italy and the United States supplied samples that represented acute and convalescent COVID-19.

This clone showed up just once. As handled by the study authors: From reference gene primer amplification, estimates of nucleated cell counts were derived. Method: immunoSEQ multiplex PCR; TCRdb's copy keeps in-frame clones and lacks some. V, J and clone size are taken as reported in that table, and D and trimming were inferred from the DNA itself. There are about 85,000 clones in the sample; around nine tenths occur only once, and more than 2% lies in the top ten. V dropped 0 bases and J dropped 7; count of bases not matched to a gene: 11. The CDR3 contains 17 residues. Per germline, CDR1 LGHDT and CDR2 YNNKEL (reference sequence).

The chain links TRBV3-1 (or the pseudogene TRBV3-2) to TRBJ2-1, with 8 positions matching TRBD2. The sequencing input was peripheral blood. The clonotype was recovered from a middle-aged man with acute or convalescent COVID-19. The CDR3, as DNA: TGTGCCAGCAGCCAAGATAGTGGGGCGGGAGGCCTAAATGAGCAGTTCTTC. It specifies CASSQDSGAGGLNEQFF.